This TCR beta chain was recorded in a study of vaccination effects on CD4 cells after COVID-19. Antigen-specific CD4+ T cells expanded by the ViraFEST assay with viral peptide pools were then sequenced. Following an approximately 10-day culture, CD4+ T cells were purified. The study found no prior SARS-CoV-2 infection in the vaccine recipients, who tested negative for nucleocapsid antibodies. Remarks on this clone: Its antigen is not known.

The repertoire was sequenced with immunoSEQ multiplex PCR; TCRdb's copy has only in-frame clones and lacks some. The repertoire consists of about 70,000 clones, with about 80% occurring once and the leading ten covering roughly an eighth. V lost 11 bases to trimming and J lost 0 bases, with 5 bases between them. Per germline, CDR1 MDHEN and CDR2 SYDVKM. This CDR3 is built from 11 residues. The TCR comes from a human donor who received a COVID-19 vaccine. The V and J genes are TRBV28 and TRBJ1-3, with D uncertain. The source was CD4+ T cells from PBMCs cultured with SARS-CoV-2 spike peptides, collected before COVID-19 vaccination. CDR3 residues: CASSSGNTIYF. The CDR3 region has the DNA TGTGCCTCGTCCTCTGGAAACACCATATATTTT.